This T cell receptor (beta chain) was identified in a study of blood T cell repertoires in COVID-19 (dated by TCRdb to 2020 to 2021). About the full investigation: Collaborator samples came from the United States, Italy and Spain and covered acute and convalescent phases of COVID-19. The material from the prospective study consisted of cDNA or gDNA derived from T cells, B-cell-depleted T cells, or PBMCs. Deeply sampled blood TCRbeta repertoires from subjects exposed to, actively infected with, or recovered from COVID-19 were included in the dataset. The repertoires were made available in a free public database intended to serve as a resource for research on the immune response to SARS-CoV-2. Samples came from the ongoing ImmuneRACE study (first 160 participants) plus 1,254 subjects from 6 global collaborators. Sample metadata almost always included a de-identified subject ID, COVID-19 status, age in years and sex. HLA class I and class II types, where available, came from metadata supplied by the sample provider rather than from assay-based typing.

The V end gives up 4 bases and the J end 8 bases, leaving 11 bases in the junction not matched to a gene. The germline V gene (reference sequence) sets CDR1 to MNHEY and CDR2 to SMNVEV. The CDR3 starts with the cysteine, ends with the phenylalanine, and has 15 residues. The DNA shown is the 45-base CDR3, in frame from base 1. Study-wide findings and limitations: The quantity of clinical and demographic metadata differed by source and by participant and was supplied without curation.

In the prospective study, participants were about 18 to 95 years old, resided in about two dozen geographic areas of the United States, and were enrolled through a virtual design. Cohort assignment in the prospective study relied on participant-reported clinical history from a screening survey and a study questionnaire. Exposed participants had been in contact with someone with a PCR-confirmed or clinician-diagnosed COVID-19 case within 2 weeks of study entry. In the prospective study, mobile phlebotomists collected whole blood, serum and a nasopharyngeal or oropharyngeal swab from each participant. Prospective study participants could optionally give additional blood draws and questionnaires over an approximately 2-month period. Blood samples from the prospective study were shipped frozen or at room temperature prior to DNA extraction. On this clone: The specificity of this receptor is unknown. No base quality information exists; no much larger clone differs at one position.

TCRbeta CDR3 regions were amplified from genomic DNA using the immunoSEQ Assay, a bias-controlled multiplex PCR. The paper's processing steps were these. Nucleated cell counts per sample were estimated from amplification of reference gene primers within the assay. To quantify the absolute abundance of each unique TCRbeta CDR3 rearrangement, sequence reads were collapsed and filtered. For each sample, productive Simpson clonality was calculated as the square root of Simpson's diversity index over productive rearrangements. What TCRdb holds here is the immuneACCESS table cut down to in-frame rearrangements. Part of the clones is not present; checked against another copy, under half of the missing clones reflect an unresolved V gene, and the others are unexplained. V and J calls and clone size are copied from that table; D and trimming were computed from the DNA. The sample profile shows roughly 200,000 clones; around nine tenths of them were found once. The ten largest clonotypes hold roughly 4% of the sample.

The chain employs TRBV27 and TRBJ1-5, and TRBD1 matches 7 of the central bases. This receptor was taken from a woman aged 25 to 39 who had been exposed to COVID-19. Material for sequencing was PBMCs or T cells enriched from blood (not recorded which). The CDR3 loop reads CASSSQGTYGEPQHF. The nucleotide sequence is TGTGCCAGCAGTTCACAGGGGACGTACGGCGAGCCCCAGCATTTT.